The clone carrying this T cell receptor (beta chain) showed up many times. Its antigen remains unidentified. The repertoire was sequenced with immunoSEQ multiplex PCR; TCRdb's copy has only in-frame clones and lacks some. The sample includes tens of thousands of clones, around 80% of them seen just once. This specimen comes from a study of OX40 agonist ivuxolimab in advanced cancers. Notes on the study in general: Among T cells, CD8+ cells averaged more expanded clones than CD4+ cells.

The V end was cut by 4 bases, the J end by 5 bases, with 12 bases between. The CDR3 runs to 13 residues. Germline loops: CDR1 MNHEY, CDR2 SMNVEV (reference sequence). Sampled blood was obtained at baseline, cycle 4 day 1, and cycle 7 day 1. The receptor was isolated from an adult with an advanced solid tumor such as melanoma, head and neck, liver or kidney cancer. J is TRBJ2-7 and V is TRBV27; D is tentatively TRBD1 or TRBD2 (5 bases each). The specimen was CD4+ or CD8+ T cells sorted from blood, collected in a trial of the OX40 agonist ivuxolimab. CDR3 sequence reads: CASSSRGRHEQYF. In nucleotides, the CDR3 is TGTGCCAGCAGTTCCCGGGGACGCCACGAGCAGTACTTC.